The 17 T cell receptor beta chains below were found in one sample sequenced in a study of shared clonotypes between healthy human individuals. Sequencing used immunoSEQ multiplex PCR; TCRdb keeps in-frame clones, though not all of them. Counted here are millions of clones, approximately 92% occurring once; the ten biggest clones make up roughly 0.15%. Sequencing was carried out using naive CD4+ T cells sorted from blood. Regarding subset: CD45RA+ positively selected. The receptors originated from a man aged 18 to 29 in good health.

With regard to this clone: This sample includes further DNA sequences coding for the same CDR3. V usage is TRBV18 and J usage is TRBJ1-5; a weak D match, TRBD1 (6 bases). Deletions cut 2 bases from V and 6 bases from J, with 8 bases between. The length of the CDR3 is 13 residues. Germline V gene sequence: CDR1 KGHSH, CDR2 LQKENI. CDR3 sequence reads: CASSPGGSQPQHF. CDR3 DNA sequence: TGTGCCAGCTCACCAGGGGGCAGTCAGCCCCAGCATTTT.

V usage is TRBV19 and J usage is TRBJ1-5; 7 bases agree with TRBD1. V shed 1 base, J shed 6 bases, and the junction held 6 bases outside the gene matches. This CDR3 has 15 amino acids. The germline V gene encodes CDR1 LNHDA and CDR2 SQIVND (reference sequence). CDR3 in amino acids: CASSIGAGGAQPQHF. DNA for the CDR3: TGTGCCAGTAGTATAGGGGCAGGGGGTGCTCAGCCCCAGCATTTT.

The chain couples TRBV11-3 to TRBJ1-4; D unclear. The V end lost 2 bases, the J end lost 8 bases, and 6 bases lay between the germline ends. The germline CDR1 and CDR2 sequences are SGHNT and YENEEA. CDR3 length: 12 amino acids. For the CDR3, the DNA is TGTGCCAGCAGCTTATATAGCGAAAAACTGTTTTTT. This encodes CASSLYSEKLFF.

The V call is TRBV4-3, the J call TRBJ2-1; D is ambiguous. CDR1 LGHNA and CDR2 YSLEER come from the germline V gene. This CDR3 has 14 residues. The V and J ends lost 0 bases and 9 bases respectively, with 12 bases between them. The CDR3 DNA sequence: TGCGCCAGCAGCCAAGAAAACTATCCTTCTGAGCAGTTCTTC. The encoded protein is CASSQENYPSEQFF.

The CDR3 protein is CASSIDRIYGYTF. The CDR3 nucleotides are TGCGCCAGCAGTATAGACAGGATCTATGGCTACACCTTC. The chain couples TRBV10-2 to TRBJ1-2; the D gene is possibly TRBD1 (6 bases). CDR1 is WSHSY and CDR2 is SAAADI in the germline V gene. The CDR3 consists of 13 residues. The germline V and J ends were trimmed by 5 bases and 4 bases, with 11 bases remaining between them.

The genes are TRBV9 and TRBJ1-3; D remains ambiguous. Between the trimmed V and J ends, which lost 2 bases and 7 bases, there was a span of 19 bases. The CDR3 runs to 16 residues. Germline V lookup: CDR1 SGDLS, CDR2 YYNGEE. In DNA, the CDR3 is TGTGCCAGCAGCGTGAACGGGCACCCTACACGGAACACCATATATTTT. Its protein product is CASSVNGHPTRNTIYF.

The chain combines TRBV28 with TRBJ1-2; D uncertain. This CDR3 contains 14 residues. Germline CDR1 and CDR2: MDHEN and SYDVKM. V lost 1 base to trimming and J lost 8 bases, with 14 bases between them. CDR3 nucleotides: TGTGCCAGCAGTTTATCCAATAGGAGGGAGGGCTACACCTTC. Its protein is CASSLSNRREGYTF.

This clone was recorded a few times. The V gene is TRBV9, the J gene TRBJ1-6, with D perhaps matching TRBD1 (5 bases). In germline, CDR1 is SGDLS, CDR2 YYNGEE. The CDR3 is 15 amino acids. Trimming shortened V by 0 bases and J by 7 bases, and 11 bases separated the two germline ends. CDR3 in DNA: TGTGCCAGCAGCGTAGACCCCAGGACAAATTCACCCCTCCACTTT. Translation: CASSVDPRTNSPLHF.

V and J are TRBV5-1 and TRBJ1-4; no clear D gene. The CDR3 contains 15 residues. The V gene's germline CDR1 is SGHRS and CDR2 YFSETQ. Deletions cut 0 bases from V and 6 bases from J, with 12 bases between. CDR3 protein: CASSLGGRTDEKLFF. DNA for the CDR3: TGCGCCAGCAGCTTGGGAGGGAGGACTGATGAAAAACTGTTTTTT. Supplemented by reference TRBV5-1 and TRBJ1-4, the full variable domain reads KAGVTQTPRYLIKTRGQQVTLSCSPISGHRSVSWYQQTPGQGLQFLFEYFSETQRNKGNFPGRFSGRQFSNSRSEMNVSTLELGDSALYLCASSLGGRTDEKLFFGSGTQLSVL.

As regards this clone: Other DNA sequences in the sample encode the same CDR3. V is TRBV6-5 and J is TRBJ1-6; D is possibly TRBD1 (5 bases). This CDR3 comprises 14 residues. The germline V gene encodes CDR1 MNHEY and CDR2 SVGAGI. V lost 3 bases and J 3 bases, leaving 6 bases between the germline ends. The DNA for the CDR3 is TGTGCCAGCAGTTATCAGGGCTATAATTCACCCCTCCACTTT. Protein: CASSYQGYNSPLHF.

This chain connects TRBV6-1 to TRBJ2-7; possibly TRBD2 for D (5 bases). V was trimmed by 8 bases and J by 4 bases, leaving 15 bases between them. The CDR3 is 13 amino acids. In germline, CDR1 is MNHNS, CDR2 SASEGT. CDR3 in amino acids: CASSSAGWYEQYF. In DNA, the CDR3 is TGTGCCAGCTCAAGTGCGGGTTGGTACGAGCAGTACTTC.

The table lists this clone with a count of one. V is TRBV6-6 and J is TRBJ1-6; D is uncertain. The CDR3 totals 14 residues. V shed 1 base and J shed 8 bases, with 9 bases lying between them. Germline-derived CDR1 and CDR2 are MNHNY and SVGAGI (reference sequence). In DNA form, the CDR3 reads TGTGCCAGCAGTTACTTGGGTCGGGATTCACCCCTCCACTTT. Translation gives CASSYLGRDSPLHF.

This clone appeared once. V usage is TRBV5-1 and J usage is TRBJ1-2; 8 nucleotides align to TRBD1. Losses at the gene ends were 6 bases for V and 4 bases for J; bases not matched to a gene: 11. Germline CDR1 SGHRS, CDR2 YFSETQ. The CDR3 has 15 residues. Here the CDR3 reads CASTKAGQALYGYTF. CDR3 coding DNA: TGCGCCAGCACCAAGGCGGGACAGGCTCTCTATGGCTACACCTTC.

CDR3: CASSPGTGIAYNSPLHF. CDR3 in DNA: TGTGCCAGCAGTCCCGGGACAGGGATAGCCTATAATTCACCCCTCCACTTT. The chain couples TRBV27 to TRBJ1-6; 9 nucleotides line up with TRBD1. In germline, CDR1 is MNHEY, CDR2 SMNVEV (reference sequence). The CDR3 runs to 17 residues. The trim removed 5 bases at V and 2 bases at J, leaving 7 bases unmatched.

This clone appeared a few times. The same CDR3 arises from other DNA sequences in this sample as well. V usage is TRBV18 and J usage is TRBJ1-5; unclear D gene. CDR1 is KGHSH and CDR2 is LQKENI in the germline V gene. Trimming took off 2 bases at V and 3 bases at J, with 5 bases between the two ends. CDR3 size: 13 residues. This chain's CDR3 is CASSPGANQPQHF. The CDR3 nucleotides are TGTGCCAGCTCACCAGGAGCCAATCAGCCCCAGCATTTT.

This chain connects TRBV5-6 to TRBJ2-5; possible D gene TRBD2, 6 bases. Looked up from germline, CDR1 is SGHDT and CDR2 is YYEEEE. V lost 1 base and J 2 bases, leaving 15 bases between the germline ends. The CDR3 loop spans 16 amino acids. Here the CDR3 DNA reads TGTGCCAGCAGCTTGTTCGGGACTGGGGGGCAAGAGACCCAGTACTTC. Its protein product is CASSLFGTGGQETQYF.

The V call is TRBV30, the J call TRBJ2-3; TRBD2 matches 13 bases. Losses at the gene ends were 3 bases for V and 2 bases for J; bases not matched to a gene: 11. This CDR3 is built from 18 residues. Germline V CDR1 and CDR2: GTSNPN, SVGIG (reference sequence). CDR3 residues: CAWRHPGLAGDLTDTQYF. The CDR3 nucleotides read TGTGCCTGGAGGCACCCCGGACTAGCGGGGGACCTCACAGATACGCAGTATTTT.